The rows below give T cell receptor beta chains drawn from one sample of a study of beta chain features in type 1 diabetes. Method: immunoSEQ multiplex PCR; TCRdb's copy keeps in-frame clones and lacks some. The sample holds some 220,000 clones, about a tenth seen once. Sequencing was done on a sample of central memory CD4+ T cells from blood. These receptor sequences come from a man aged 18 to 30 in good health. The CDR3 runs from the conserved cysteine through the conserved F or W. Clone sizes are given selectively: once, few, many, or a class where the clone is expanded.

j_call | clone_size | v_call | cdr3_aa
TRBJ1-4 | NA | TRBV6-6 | CASSVTARNEKLFF
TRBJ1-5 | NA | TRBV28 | CASSLRANGNQPQHF
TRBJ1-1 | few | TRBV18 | CASSLGGGSLNTEAFF
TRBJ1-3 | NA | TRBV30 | CAWRGPAGNTIYF
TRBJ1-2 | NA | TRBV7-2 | CASSLRDKAETF
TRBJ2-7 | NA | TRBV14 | CASSLSGRVYEQYF
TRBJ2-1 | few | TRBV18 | CASSPGLVGNEQFF
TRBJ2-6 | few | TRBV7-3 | CASSRGGESGANVLTF
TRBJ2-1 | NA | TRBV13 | CASRRPRRDEQFF
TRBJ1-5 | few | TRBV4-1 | CASSQDLFTAQLNQPQHF
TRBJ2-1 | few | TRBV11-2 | CASSFLGNEQFF
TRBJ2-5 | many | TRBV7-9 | CASSPGQETQYF
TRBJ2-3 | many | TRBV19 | CASSMGSSPATDTQYF
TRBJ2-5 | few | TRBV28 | CASGPLEETQYF
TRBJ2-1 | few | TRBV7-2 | CASSHGHRGQRRNNEQFF
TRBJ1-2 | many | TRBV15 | CATSRGDSAYGYTF
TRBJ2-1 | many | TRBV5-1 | CASSLNGNNEQFF
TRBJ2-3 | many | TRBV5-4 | CASSLSGTSTDTQYF
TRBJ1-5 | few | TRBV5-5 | CASRMEASNQPQHF
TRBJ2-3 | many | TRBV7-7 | CASSLGLAGVSDTQYF
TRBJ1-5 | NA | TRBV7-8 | CASSEDFNQPQHF
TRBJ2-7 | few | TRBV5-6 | CASSLGTLSYEQYF
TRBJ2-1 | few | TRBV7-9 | CASSLDIYNEQFF
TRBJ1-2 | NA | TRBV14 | CASSQAGTGVRGYTF
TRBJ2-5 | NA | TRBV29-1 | CSVEYLAGGPQETQYF
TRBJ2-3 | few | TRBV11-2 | CASRDARGFSTDTQYF
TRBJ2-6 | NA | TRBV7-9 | CASSLESWGSGANVLTF
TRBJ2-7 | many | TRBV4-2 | CASSQDWRPAYEQYF
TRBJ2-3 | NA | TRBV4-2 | CASSQVPPDTQYF
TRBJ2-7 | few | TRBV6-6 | CASSPTGLASYEQYF
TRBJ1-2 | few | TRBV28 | CASSEPTLDSIYGYTF
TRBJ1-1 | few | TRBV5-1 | CASSLELTSGTEAFF
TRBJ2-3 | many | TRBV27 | CASSAPRVRGNTQYF
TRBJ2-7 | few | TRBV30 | CACIRVSYEQYF
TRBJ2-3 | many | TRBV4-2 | CASSQVSDTQYF
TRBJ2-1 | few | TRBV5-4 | CASSNLVNEQFF
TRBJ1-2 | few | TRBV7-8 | CASSLVSSAANYGYTF
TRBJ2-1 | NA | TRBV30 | CAWSVVMNEQFF
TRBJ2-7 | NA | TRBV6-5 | CASSYSRRAEHEQYF
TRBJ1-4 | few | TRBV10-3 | CAISETLQGASNEKLFF
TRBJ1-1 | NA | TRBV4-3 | CASSQGTGTEAFF
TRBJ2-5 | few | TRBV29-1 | CSVAGLQETQYF
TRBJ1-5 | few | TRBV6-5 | CASSGRLNQPQHF
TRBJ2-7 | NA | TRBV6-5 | CASRPIAGRYEQYF
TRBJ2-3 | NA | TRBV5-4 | CASSIRAGTTDTQYF
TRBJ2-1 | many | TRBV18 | CASSPLGAVGSEQFF
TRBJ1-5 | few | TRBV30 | CAWSVGGDQPQHF
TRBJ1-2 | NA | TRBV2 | CASSGSQGAVGYGYTF
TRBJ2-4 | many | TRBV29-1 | CSVEDRRLAKNIQYF
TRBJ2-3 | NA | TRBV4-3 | CASSLGTSGRSRSTDTQYF
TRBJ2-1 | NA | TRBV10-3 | CAIGLAGGQGGLEQFF
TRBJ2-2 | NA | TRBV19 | CASSGTGNTGELFF
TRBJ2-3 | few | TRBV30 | CAWKGDTTDTQYF
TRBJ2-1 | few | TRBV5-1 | CASSLGTASSYNEQFF
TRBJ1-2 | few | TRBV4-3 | CASSHQKQSYGYTF